The rows below give T cell receptor beta chains drawn from one sample of a study of naive and memory T cell subsets. MiXCR, applied by TCRdb to the UMI-ligation and nested PCR reads, yields one record per CDR3 protein. The sample includes 65,000 to 85,000 distinct CDR3 sequences, about 12% seen only once; the top ten take 0.9% to 0.95%. The sequencing sample was made of central memory CD4+ T cells from blood. The origin of the receptors is a human donor in good health. CDR3s include the opening cysteine and the closing phenylalanine or tryptophan. Each record gives: clone size, D gene, V gene, J gene, CDR3 protein, CDR3 DNA. The D gene is left open where the match is weak. Expanded clones get a size class; other rows say once, few or many, or leave the size out.

NA	TRBD1	TRBV10-3	TRBJ1-2	CAISQQGADGYTF	TGTGCCATCAGCCAACAGGGGGCGGATGGCTACACCTTC
few	NA	TRBV29-1	TRBJ2-2	CSVVAASRGTGELFF	TGCAGCGTTGTAGCTGCGTCTAGGGGCACCGGGGAGCTGTTTTTT
many	TRBD1	TRBV28	TRBJ2-7	CASRAQGTGAGEQYF	TGTGCCAGCAGGGCCCAGGGGACAGGGGCCGGTGAGCAGTACTTC
NA	NA	TRBV4-3	TRBJ2-5	CASSPNRGGRQETQYF	TGCGCCAGCAGCCCGAACCGGGGCGGAAGACAAGAGACCCAGTACTTC
few	NA	TRBV2	TRBJ2-1	CAAAGLGRNEQFF	TGTGCCGCAGCAGGTCTGGGGCGAAATGAGCAGTTCTTC
many	NA	TRBV10-3	TRBJ2-1	CAISERRVVAGNEQFF	TGTGCCATCAGTGAGAGAAGGGTTGTGGCCGGCAATGAGCAGTTCTTC
few	TRBD2	TRBV29-1	TRBJ2-1	CSVRGLAGGNEQFF	TGCAGCGTCCGAGGACTAGCGGGAGGTAATGAGCAGTTCTTC
few	TRBD2	TRBV2	TRBJ2-5	CASSDTSGRGTQYF	TGTGCCAGCAGTGATACTAGCGGGAGGGGGACCCAGTACTTC
NA	NA	TRBV19	TRBJ2-5	CASSGPVGRVSKTQYF	TGTGCCAGTAGTGGCCCAGTGGGGCGAGTTTCTAAGACCCAGTACTTC
few	NA	TRBV3-1	TRBJ1-2	CASSQRQARLGGYTF	TGTGCCAGCAGCCAACGACAGGCCCGATTAGGCGGCTACACCTTC